The sequence of this T cell receptor (beta chain) was determined in a study of PD-1 blockade in mismatch repair-deficient tumors. Assay used: immunoSEQ multiplex PCR; TCRdb lists only in-frame clones, some missing. This repertoire shows 49,000 or so clones, around 85% found once; its top ten account for about 8.1%. Trimming removed 1 base at V and 7 bases at J, with 15 bases between. There are 14 residues in the CDR3. CDR1 SGHRS and CDR2 YFSETQ come from the germline V gene. The sample in question was peripheral blood, obtained roughly 21 weeks after starting pembrolizumab. The rearrangement uses TRBV5-1 and TRBJ2-7; a weak D match, TRBD1 (5 bases). The source is an adult with mismatch repair-deficient cancer. CDR3 in DNA: TGCGCCAGCAGCTTGTCCCTCACAGGCGGTGAGCAGTACTTC. Protein product: CASSLSLTGGEQYF.